Listed below are T cell receptor beta chains from one sample, sequenced in a study of blood T cells in healthy people across ages. A single record per CDR3 protein comes from TCRdb applying MiXCR to the 5' RACE reads. The sample records roughly 680,000 distinct CDR3 sequences, roughly half being singletons. The sequenced material came from blood. These receptors were obtained from a woman older than 75 in good health. CDR3s include the opening cysteine and the closing phenylalanine or tryptophan. Each record gives: clone size, D gene, V gene, J gene, CDR3 DNA, CDR3 protein. A D gene is named only where the DNA matches it firmly. Expanded clones get a size class; other rows say once, few or many, or leave the size out.

>many|.|TRBV9|TRBJ2-7
TGTGCCAGCAGCACTACAGCTACGGGGGTCTACGAGCAGTACTTC
CASSTTATGVYEQYF
>few|TRBD1|TRBV28|TRBJ2-7
TGTGCCAGCAGTCCCGGGACAGGGGACGCTGGCGAGCAGTACTTC
CASSPGTGDAGEQYF
>.|.|TRBV29-1|TRBJ2-1
TGCAGCGTTGAAGATCGGGAGACCCAGTTCTTC
CSVEDRETQFF
>few|TRBD2|TRBV13|TRBJ2-3
TGTGCCAGCAGCTTAGTGCCTAGCGGAGGAGATACGCAGTATTTT
CASSLVPSGGDTQYF
>few|.|TRBV9|TRBJ2-4
TGTGCCAGCAGCAAGATGACAGGATTAAAAAACATTCAGTACTTC
CASSKMTGLKNIQYF
>many|.|TRBV29-1|TRBJ1-2
TGCAGCGTTGACCTTCAAGGGGGGGCCCTCTCCTATGGCTACACCTTC
CSVDLQGGALSYGYTF
>few|TRBD1|TRBV6-1|TRBJ1-4
TGTGCCAGCAGTGAAGCGGGACAGAACCGCGAAAAACTGTTTTTT
CASSEAGQNREKLFF
>.|.|TRBV27|TRBJ2-6
TGTGCCAGCAGATTATTTGCGGGTTCATCTGGGGCCAACGTCCTGACTTTC
CASRLFAGSSGANVLTF
>many|.|TRBV21-1|TRBJ2-7
TGTGCCAGCAGCTTCAGGGGGGATTCCTACGAGCAGTACTTC
CASSFRGDSYEQYF
>.|.|TRBV3-1|TRBJ2-3
TGTGCCAGCAGCCAGAACGTAATAGCTCTAGGGAATACGCAGTATTTT
CASSQNVIALGNTQYF
>.|.|TRBV30|TRBJ2-7
TGTGCCTGGAGTCGACTGTACGAGCAGTACTTC
CAWSRLYEQYF
>.|TRBD2|TRBV28|TRBJ2-3
TGTGCCAGCAGTTTAGAGCGGGAGGGTTACGATACGCAGTATTTT
CASSLEREGYDTQYF
>.|.|TRBV12-3/TRBV12-4|TRBJ2-7
TGTGCCAGCAGTGTCTCCGGGGACCGCTACGAGCAGTACTTC
CASSVSGDRYEQYF
>.|.|TRBV10-3|TRBJ1-5
TGTGCCATCAGCCGCGAAACCAATCAGCCCCAGCATTTT
CAISRETNQPQHF
>.|.|TRBV12-3/TRBV12-4|TRBJ1-4
TGTGCCAGCACCTACACTGCAACTAATGAAAAACTGTTTTTT
CASTYTATNEKLFF
>.|TRBD1|TRBV2|TRBJ1-1
TGTGCCAGCAGTAGACAGGGGGCGTGGAACACTGAAGCTTTCTTT
CASSRQGAWNTEAFF
>.|.|TRBV14|TRBJ1-1
TGTGCCAGCAGCACGCGACCCAATACTGGCACTGAAGCTTTCTTT
CASSTRPNTGTEAFF
>.|.|TRBV7-9|TRBJ1-1
TGTGCCAGCAGCTTTAACGTAAACACTGAAGCTTTCTTT
CASSFNVNTEAFF
>many|.|TRBV20-1|TRBJ2-4
TGCAGTGCTATCGGGGAAGGGGTAAACATTCAGTACTTC
CSAIGEGVNIQYF
>.|.|TRBV11-2|TRBJ2-5
TGTGCCAGCAGCCCAAAGAGGGAGGGGGCCCAGTACTTC
CASSPKREGAQYF
>few|TRBD2|TRBV20-1|TRBJ2-3
TGCAGTGCTAGTGGGGCGGCTAGCGGGAACACAGATACGCAGTATTTT
CSASGAASGNTDTQYF
>.|.|TRBV11-2|TRBJ2-7
TGTGCCAGCAGCTTAGTTGGTAGCGGCTACGAGCAGTACTTC
CASSLVGSGYEQYF
>many|.|TRBV18|TRBJ2-1
TGTGCCAGCTCACCGGCTGAGGAGCAGTTCTTC
CASSPAEEQFF
>.|.|TRBV7-8|TRBJ2-7
TGTGCCAGCAGCTTAGACCCCCCTAACGAGCAGTACTTC
CASSLDPPNEQYF
>.|.|TRBV9|TRBJ2-5
TGTGCCAGCAGCGGCATTGATGGGACCCAGTACTTC
CASSGIDGTQYF
>.|.|TRBV7-9|TRBJ2-3
TGTGCCAGCAGCTCCGACCCGGCGGTAGATACGCAGTATTTT
CASSSDPAVDTQYF
>.|TRBD2|TRBV20-1|TRBJ2-1
TGCAGTGCTAGAATACCAGGGACTAGCACCGGCAATGAGCAGTTCTTC
CSARIPGTSTGNEQFF
>.|.|TRBV10-1|TRBJ2-3
TGCGCCAGCAGTGTTGCAGGGGCGGCAGATACGCAGTATTTT
CASSVAGAADTQYF
>.|TRBD2|TRBV2|TRBJ2-7
TGTGCCAGCAGTGATAGGGGACTAGCGAGCTCCTACGAGCAGTACTTC
CASSDRGLASSYEQYF
>many|.|TRBV20-1|TRBJ1-2
TGCAGTGCTAGAATAAACAGCGCCTATAACTATGGCTACACCTTC
CSARINSAYNYGYTF
>few|.|TRBV12-3/TRBV12-4|TRBJ2-1
TGTGCCAGCAGTTTAAGCTCCTTACAGTCGTTCTTC
CASSLSSLQSFF
>many|TRBD2|TRBV3-1|TRBJ2-1
TGTGCCAGCAGCCACCTCGGACTAGCGGGACGCAATGAGCAGTTCTTC
CASSHLGLAGRNEQFF
>.|.|TRBV4-1|TRBJ2-3
TGCGCCAGCAGCTTGCAAAATCACTTCACAGATACGCAGTATTTT
CASSLQNHFTDTQYF
>few|.|TRBV7-8|TRBJ2-2
TGTGCCAGCCGCCTAGGGACAAGAAACACCGGGGAGCTGTTTTTT
CASRLGTRNTGELFF
>.|TRBD1|TRBV30|TRBJ1-1
TGTGCCTGGATGGGGGGACAGGGCCTCCGGGCTTTCTTT
CAWMGGQGLRAFF